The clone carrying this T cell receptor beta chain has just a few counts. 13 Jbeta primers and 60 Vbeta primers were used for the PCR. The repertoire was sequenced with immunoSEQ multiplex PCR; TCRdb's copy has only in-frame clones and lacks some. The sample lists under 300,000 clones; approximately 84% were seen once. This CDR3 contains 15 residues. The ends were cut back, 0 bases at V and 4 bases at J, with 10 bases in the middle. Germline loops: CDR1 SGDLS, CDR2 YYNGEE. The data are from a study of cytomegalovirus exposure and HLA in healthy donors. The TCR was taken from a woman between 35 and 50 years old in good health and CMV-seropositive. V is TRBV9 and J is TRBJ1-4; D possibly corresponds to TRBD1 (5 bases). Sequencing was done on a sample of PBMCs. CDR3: CASSVDTGNNEKLFF. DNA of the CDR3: TGTGCCAGCAGCGTAGATACAGGCAATAATGAAAAACTGTTTTTT.